The 26 T cell receptor beta chains listed next were all sequenced from one sample in a study of blood T cells in healthy people across ages. Primers used in a second PCR of roughly 6 to 11 cycles were a sample-barcoded 5' primer and a J-beta primer mix. TCRdb re-called the 5' RACE reads through MiXCR, storing one row per CDR3 protein. This table has over 1,300,000 distinct CDR3 sequences, around 59% appearing once. Sequenced sample: blood. Every receptor here comes from a man aged 18 to 30 in good health.

This clonotype has a single count. This chain connects TRBV20-1 to TRBJ2-5, with D possibly being TRBD2 (6 bases). The J call may not be correct, given that the DNA end is closer to TRBJ2-7. CDR1 DFQATT and CDR2 SNEGSKA come from the germline V gene (reference sequence). The CDR3 extends over 13 amino acids. The CDR3 nucleotides are TGCAGTGTCGCGAAGGAGGGCACGGTCGAGCAGTACTTC. Its protein is CSVAKEGTVEQYF.

The V call is TRBV6-1, the J call TRBJ1-1; 10 positions match TRBD1. V was pared by 4 bases and J by 5 bases, with 10 bases of the junction left unmatched. CDR3 length: 16 residues. The germline CDR1 and CDR2 sequences are MNHNS and SASEGT. The CDR3 loop reads CASSGSPGQGGTEAFF. The CDR3 DNA reads as TGTGCCAGCAGTGGGTCTCCTGGACAGGGGGGGACTGAAGCTTTCTTT.

This clonotype was recorded only once. The rearrangement joins TRBV19 to TRBJ2-1; tentatively, D is TRBD1 (5 bases). V was clipped by 3 bases and J by 6 bases, with 15 bases between them. The CDR3 has 15 residues. Germline lookup yields CDR1 LNHDA and CDR2 SQIVND (reference sequence). CDR3 residues: CASSIADSFSNEQFF. The CDR3 nucleotides read TGTGCCAGTAGTATCGCCGACAGTTTCTCCAATGAGCAGTTCTTC.

This rearrangement joins TRBV6-2 or TRBV6-3 to TRBJ2-7; 10 nucleotides agree with TRBD1. CDR1 and CDR2 (germline): MNHEY, SVGEGT. The CDR3 has 17 residues. After removal of 5 bases from V and 2 bases from J, the junction contained 12 bases not matched to a gene. This CDR3 is CASSPTLGTGEAYEQYF. In DNA, the CDR3 is TGTGCCAGCAGTCCTACCTTGGGGACAGGGGAAGCCTACGAGCAGTACTTC.

This chain uses TRBV29-1 with TRBJ1-6, with D perhaps matching TRBD1 (6 bases). V shed 2 bases and J shed 7 bases, with 21 bases lying between them. The CDR3 has 17 residues. CDR1 and CDR2 (germline): SQVTM, ANQGSEA. The CDR3 reads CSVERPRGLRTNSPLHF. DNA for the CDR3: TGCAGCGTTGAACGCCCCAGGGGCCTTCGTACCAATTCACCCCTCCACTTT.

The chain links TRBV12-3 or TRBV12-4 to TRBJ2-2, with D tentatively TRBD1 or TRBD2 (5 bases each). With 6 bases removed from V and 5 bases from J, the gap between germline ends came to 19 bases. CDR3 length: 16 residues. This CDR3 reads CASREELGVQTGELFF. The CDR3 DNA follows: TGTGCCAGCAGGGAAGAATTGGGGGTACAGACCGGGGAGCTGTTTTTT.

This clonotype showed up just a few times. The chain joins TRBV12-3 or TRBV12-4 to TRBJ2-7; D not certain. The CDR3 is 18 amino acids. Trimming shortened V by 6 bases and J by 2 bases, and 26 bases separated the two germline ends. The DNA for the CDR3 is TGTGCCAGCAGCCATGGGGAAGGGCCATACTTACTCCCCTACGAGCAGTACTTC. It translates to CASSHGEGPYLLPYEQYF.

The V and J genes are TRBV5-1 and TRBJ2-4; D may match TRBD1 or TRBD2 (6 bases each). The tail of the sequence fits TRBJ2-7 better, so the J call may be wrong. The germline V gene encodes CDR1 SGHRS and CDR2 YFSETQ. The CDR3 is 15 residues long. The CDR3 reads CASSSPPGGPYEQYF. Written as DNA, the CDR3 is TGCGCCAGCAGTTCCCCCCCCGGGGGCCCCTACGAGCAGTACTTC.

The chain employs TRBV7-9 and TRBJ2-7; D is ambiguous. CDR3 size: 14 residues. Germline loops: CDR1 SEHNR, CDR2 FQNEAQ (reference sequence). Trimming removed 1 base from V and 2 bases from J, with 9 bases in between. The CDR3 DNA reads TGTGCCAGCAGCTTAGACGAAGCGACCTACGAGCAGTACTTC. Its translation: CASSLDEATYEQYF.

This clonotype is a singleton in its sample. This rearrangement joins TRBV10-2 to TRBJ2-1, with 8 bases matching TRBD2. This CDR3 contains 13 residues. V dropped 11 bases and J dropped 9; count of bases not matched to a gene: 12. CDR1 is WSHSY and CDR2 is SAAADI in the germline V gene. The CDR3 spells CAAVGAGEGEQFF. The CDR3 DNA reads as TGCGCCGCCGTAGGAGCGGGAGAGGGTGAGCAGTTCTTC.

This clonotype turned up a few times. The gene calls are TRBV6-1 and TRBJ1-6, with 10 bases lining up with TRBD1. Germline CDR1 and CDR2: MNHNS and SASEGT. The V gene end was trimmed by 6 bases and the J gene end by 7 bases; junction bases not matched to a gene: 9. CDR3 size: 16 residues. CDR3 loop: CASSPNPGQGNSPLHF. The CDR3 DNA sequence: TGTGCCAGCAGCCCCAACCCGGGACAGGGGAATTCACCCCTCCACTTT.

The chain combines TRBV2 with TRBJ2-1, with 9 bases that match TRBD2. Trimming took 7 bases from V and 1 from J; bases not matched to a gene: 5. Germline V gives CDR1 SNHLY, CDR2 FYNNEI. This CDR3 spans 15 amino acids. The CDR3 coding sequence is TGTGCCAGCATAGGCGGGAGGGGGTCCTACAATGAGCAGTTCTTC. Amino acid sequence: CASIGGRGSYNEQFF.

In this sample, this clonotype turned up a few times. The DNA is left out, because the CDR3 cannot be placed on it with certainty; the CDR3 is given as TCRdb lists it. The chain couples TRBV24-1 to TRBJ1-4. The CDR3 has 17 residues if both end residues are counted. Germline lookup yields CDR1 KGHDR and CDR2 SFDVKD. The CDR3 reads CATSDLDFGEGVEKLFF.

This clonotype was detected only once. The CDR3 region has the DNA TGTGCCAGCAGCCCTCAATGGTCAGGGAATTCACCCCTCCACTTT. This translates into CASSPQWSGNSPLHF. The V gene is TRBV7-2, the J gene TRBJ1-6, with a weak D call TRBD1 (5 bases). In germline, CDR1 is SGHTA, CDR2 FQGNSA. The germline V and J ends were trimmed by 5 bases and 7 bases, with 15 bases remaining between them. The CDR3 is 15 residues long. The variable domain in full, completed from reference TRBV7-2 and TRBJ1-6, reads GAGVSQSPSNKVTEKGKDVELRCDPISGHTALYWYRQSLGQGLEFLIYFQGNSAPDKSGLPSDRFSAERTGGSVSTLTIQRTQQEDSAVYLCASSPQWSGNSPLHFGNGTRLTVT.

The chain combines TRBV7-2 with TRBJ2-3; maybe TRBD2 (6 bases). Deletions cut 5 bases from V and 4 bases from J, with 19 bases between. This CDR3 contains 16 residues. Germline CDR1 and CDR2: SGHTA and FQGNSA. The CDR3 is CASSPQPAGSADTQYF. The CDR3 DNA reads TGTGCCAGCAGCCCCCAGCCCGCGGGAAGTGCAGATACGCAGTATTTT. Variable domain in full (rest from reference TRBV7-2 and TRBJ2-3): GAGVSQSPSNKVTEKGKDVELRCDPISGHTALYWYRQSLGQGLEFLIYFQGNSAPDKSGLPSDRFSAERTGGSVSTLTIQRTQQEDSAVYLCASSPQPAGSADTQYFGPGTRLTVL.

On this clonotype: Its ends do not fully match the called genes, so a read error is possible. The J gene is TRBJ2-7, the V gene TRBV10-3; no definite D call. This CDR3 comprises 13 residues. CDR1 and CDR2 (germline): ENHRY, SYGVKD. The CDR3 sequence is CAISDGPSFEQYF. CDR3 nucleotide sequence: TGTGCCATCAGTGATGGACCCTCCTTCGAGCAGTACTTC.

The V and J genes are TRBV4-2 and TRBJ2-7; D perhaps matches TRBD2 (6 bases). The CDR3 contains 16 residues. Germline V gene data show CDR1 as LGHNA and CDR2 as YNFKEQ. Trimming removed 5 bases at V and 2 bases at J, with 19 bases between. Here the CDR3 reads CASSKDPAGFTYEQYF. CDR3 coding DNA: TGTGCCAGCAGCAAGGACCCGGCGGGGTTCACCTACGAGCAGTACTTC.

The chain recombines TRBV7-9 with TRBJ2-6; D is undetermined. V was clipped by 1 base and J by 2 bases, with 9 bases between them. The V gene's germline CDR1 is SEHNR and CDR2 FQNEAQ (reference sequence). The CDR3 has 16 amino acids. CDR3 nucleotides: TGTGCCAGCAGCTTAGTGTGGGAACCTGGGGCCAACGTCCTGACTTTC. This encodes CASSLVWEPGANVLTF.

In this sample, this clonotype turned up a few times. This chain connects TRBV12-3 or TRBV12-4 to TRBJ1-2; perhaps TRBD1 as D (5 bases). This CDR3 contains 15 residues. Trimming stripped 7 bases from V and 3 bases from J, with 18 bases between. For the CDR3, the DNA is TGTGCCAGCACCCAGACAGAAAGGGCCCACTATGGCTACACCTTC. It yields the protein CASTQTERAHYGYTF.

This CDR3 is CASSSVVDRGLTGNTIYF. The CDR3 DNA reads as TGTGCCAGCAGTTCAGTAGTGGACAGGGGGCTAACTGGAAACACCATATATTTT. This chain links TRBV12-3 or TRBV12-4 with TRBJ1-3; 11 nucleotides agree with TRBD1. J was trimmed by 2 bases and V by 4 bases; bases with no gene match: 10. This CDR3 is built from 18 residues.

The chain joins TRBV4-1 to TRBJ2-1, with 7 bases fitting TRBD2. Germline CDR1 MGHRA, CDR2 YSYEKL. The junction had 5 bases not matched to a gene; V was cut back by 0 bases and J by 6 bases. The CDR3 spans 15 residues. CDR3 bases: TGCGCCAGCAGCCAAGACGGGGGGTCGTTCAATGAGCAGTTCTTC. Its protein product is CASSQDGGSFNEQFF.

This clonotype was seen at least ten times. The chain combines TRBV29-1 with TRBJ2-1; a weak D match, TRBD1 (6 bases). V lost 4 bases and J lost 8, with 18 bases in between. Germline lookup yields CDR1 SQVTM and CDR2 ANQGSEA. The CDR3 loop spans 14 amino acids. CDR3 DNA: TGCAGCGTTGGGGGTGGACAGACTGTTTATGAGCAGTTCTTC. Translated, it gives CSVGGGQTVYEQFF.

The chain is built from TRBV3-1 and TRBJ2-1; D is uncertain. V was trimmed by 3 bases and J by 0 bases, leaving 3 bases between them. CDR3 length: 13 amino acids. The germline V gene has CDR1 LGHDT and CDR2 YNNKEL (reference sequence). DNA for the CDR3: TGTGCCAGCAGCCATACCTCCTACAATGAGCAGTTCTTC. Its protein product is CASSHTSYNEQFF.

The V and J genes are TRBV4-1 and TRBJ2-3; D is unclear. Germline V lookup: CDR1 MGHRA, CDR2 YSYEKL. V lost 1 base to trimming and J lost 0 bases, with 8 bases between them. The CDR3 has 15 amino acids. The CDR3 is CASSQVQPSTDTQYF. CDR3 DNA: TGCGCCAGCAGCCAAGTACAGCCTAGCACAGATACGCAGTATTTT.

This clonotype has a handful of counts. The rearrangement uses TRBV4-1 and TRBJ1-1; tentative D call: TRBD1 (5 bases). CDR1 is MGHRA, CDR2 YSYEKL, per germline. The germline V and J ends were trimmed by 6 bases and 0 bases, with 8 bases remaining between them. The CDR3 extends over 13 amino acids. In nucleotides, the CDR3 is TGCGCCAGCAGGGGGGGAATGAACACTGAAGCTTTCTTT. This encodes CASRGGMNTEAFF.

Here the CDR3 DNA reads TGCGCCAGCAGCTTGGGATCCGGAGAGCGTCTGGCCAACGTCCTGACTTTC. This sequence encodes CASSLGSGERLANVLTF. This chain uses TRBV5-1 with TRBJ2-6; D is unclear. Germline V gene data show CDR1 as SGHRS and CDR2 as YFSETQ. With 0 bases removed from V and 6 bases from J, the gap between germline ends came to 16 bases. The CDR3 is 17 amino acids.